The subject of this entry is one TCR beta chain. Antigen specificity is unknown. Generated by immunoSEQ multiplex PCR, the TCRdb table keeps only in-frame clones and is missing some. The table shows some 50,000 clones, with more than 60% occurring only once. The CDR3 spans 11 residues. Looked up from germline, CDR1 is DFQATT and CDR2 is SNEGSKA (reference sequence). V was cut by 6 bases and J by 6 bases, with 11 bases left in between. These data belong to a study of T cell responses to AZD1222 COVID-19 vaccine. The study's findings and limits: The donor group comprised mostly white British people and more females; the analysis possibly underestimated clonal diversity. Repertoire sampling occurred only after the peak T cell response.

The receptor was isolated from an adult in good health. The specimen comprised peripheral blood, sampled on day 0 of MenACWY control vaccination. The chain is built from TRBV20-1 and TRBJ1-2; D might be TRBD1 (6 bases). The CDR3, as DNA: TGCAGTGCCCTAGGGGGGGATGGCTACACCTTC. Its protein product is CSALGGDGYTF.